This entry lists 8 T cell receptor beta chains sequenced from one sample in a study of blood T cell repertoires in COVID-19. Profiled with immunoSEQ multiplex PCR; TCRdb holds only in-frame clones, not every one. The table has almost 250,000 clones, around 84% seen once. Sample: PBMCs or T cells enriched from blood (not recorded which). Every receptor here comes from a woman in her forties or fifties who had recovered from COVID-19.

The V and J genes are TRBV9 and TRBJ2-3; the match to TRBD2 covers 9 bases. The germline V gene encodes CDR1 SGDLS and CDR2 YYNGEE. The CDR3 sequence is 23 residues long. Unmatched junction bases numbered 29, after V lost 4 bases and J lost 2 bases. In nucleotides, the CDR3 is TGTGCCAGCAGCCATCCGGGACTAGAGTCGGCGGAGCGGGAGGAGAGATACACAGATACGCAGTATTTT. It specifies CASSHPGLESAEREERYTDTQYF.

V gene TRBV18 combines with J gene TRBJ1-2; D perhaps matches TRBD1 (6 bases). The V end was cut by 8 bases, the J end by 3 bases, with 10 bases between. This CDR3 has 12 amino acids. CDR1 and CDR2 (germline): KGHSH, LQKENI. The CDR3 DNA sequence: TGTGCCAGCCGGGACACATACTATGGCTACACCTTC. This sequence encodes CASRDTYYGYTF.

The chain joins TRBV2 to TRBJ1-1, with D unclear. Germline CDR1 and CDR2: SNHLY and FYNNEI. The CDR3 length is 13 residues. Trimming took off 2 bases at V and 1 base at J, with 5 bases between the two ends. The CDR3 sequence is CASSEIQNTEAFF. DNA for the CDR3: TGTGCCAGCAGTGAAATCCAGAACACTGAAGCTTTCTTT.

This chain links TRBV7-9 with TRBJ2-1; possible D gene TRBD1, 5 bases. Germline values: CDR1 SEHNR, CDR2 FQNEAQ (reference sequence). The CDR3 runs to 16 residues. V was clipped by 5 bases and J by 6 bases, with 20 bases between them. The CDR3 spells CASSRPAAGWFNEQFF. DNA of the CDR3: TGTGCCAGCAGCCGTCCGGCCGCAGGGTGGTTCAATGAGCAGTTCTTC.

This chain uses TRBV4-1 with TRBJ2-5; D perhaps matches TRBD2 (6 bases). CDR3 length equals 16 residues. The germline gives CDR1 MGHRA, CDR2 YSYEKL. With 2 bases removed from V and 1 base from J, the gap between germline ends came to 14 bases. As DNA, the CDR3 is TGCGCCAGCAGCCAATCGGTAGCGGAAAGCCAAGAGACCCAGTACTTC. Translated: CASSQSVAESQETQYF.

The chain is built from TRBV5-1 and TRBJ2-7; a weak D match, TRBD2 (6 bases). This CDR3 spans 15 amino acids. V lost 4 bases to trimming and J lost 2 bases, with 16 bases between them. CDR1 SGHRS and CDR2 YFSETQ come from the germline V gene. CDR3 in DNA: TGCGCCAGCAGCCCCCAGGGCGGGGAAACCTACGAGCAGTACTTC. As protein: CASSPQGGETYEQYF.

The rearrangement joins TRBV19 to TRBJ2-1, with D possibly being TRBD1 (5 bases). The CDR3 runs 13 residues. V gave up 4 bases and J gave up 2 bases, with 6 bases separating them. Germline CDR1 and CDR2: LNHDA and SQIVND (reference sequence). The CDR3 DNA reads TGTGCCAGTAGTAAGACAGCCTACAATGAGCAGTTCTTC. Amino acids: CASSKTAYNEQFF.

The CDR3 reads CASSQGQGDIQYF. As DNA, the CDR3 is TGTGCCAGCAGCCAGGGACAGGGCGACATTCAGTACTTC. The J gene is TRBJ2-4, the V gene TRBV7-3, with 9 positions matching TRBD1. Germline V gives CDR1 SGHTA, CDR2 FQGTGA. V shed 5 bases, J shed 8 bases, and the junction held 4 bases outside the gene matches. The CDR3 length is 13 residues.